This entry is about one T cell receptor beta chain. Its antigen is not identified. These data come from a study of T cell responses to AZD1222 COVID-19 vaccine. Study-wide points: Females made up more of the donors, who were largely white British, and clonal diversity may have come out too low. After two AZD1222 doses, spike-specific TCR breadth and depth rose versus day 0. Reportedly, nearly half the spike-specific TCRs target unmutated variant regions.

The analysis combined second doses at about 4 or about 12 weeks. CDR1 and CDR2 (germline): KGHSH, LQKENI. The CDR3 is 14 amino acids. The germline V and J ends were trimmed by 0 bases and 10 bases, with 10 bases remaining between them. Produced via immunoSEQ multiplex PCR; TCRdb's table is partial and in-frame only. Found here are over 150,000 clones, roughly 88% of them singletons; the top ten hold around 4.4%. The TCR originated in an adult who received the AZD1222 COVID-19 vaccine. The chain links TRBV18 to TRBJ1-6, with a possible D match to TRBD1 (5 bases). Sequencing used peripheral blood, obtained 28 days after the second AZD1222 dose. Written as DNA, the CDR3 is TGTGCCAGCTCACCACCCGGGGGGTACTCACCCCTCCACTTT. It is translated as CASSPPGGYSPLHF.